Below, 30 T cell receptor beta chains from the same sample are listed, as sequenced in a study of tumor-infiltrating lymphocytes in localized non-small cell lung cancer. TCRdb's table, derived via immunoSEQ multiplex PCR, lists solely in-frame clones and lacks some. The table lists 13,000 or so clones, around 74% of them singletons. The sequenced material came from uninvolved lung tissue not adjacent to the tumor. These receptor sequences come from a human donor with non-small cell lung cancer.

The CDR3 bases are TGCGCCAGCAGCCTACAGGTATCGGGCATTCAGTACTTC. As protein: CASSLQVSGIQYF. This sequence joins TRBV4-3 and TRBJ2-4; perhaps TRBD1 as D (5 bases). CDR1 is LGHNA and CDR2 is YSLEER in the germline V gene. This CDR3 is built from 13 residues. Trimming removed 4 bases from V and 9 bases from J, with 13 bases in between.

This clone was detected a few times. The CDR3 here is CASSSEDRGYGYTF. The CDR3 DNA reads TGCGCCAGCAGCTCGGAGGACAGGGGGTATGGCTACACCTTC. The chain joins TRBV5-1 to TRBJ1-2; 10 bases match TRBD1. CDR3 size: 14 residues. Per germline, CDR1 SGHRS and CDR2 YFSETQ. J lost 5 bases, V lost 3 bases, and 4 bases had no gene match.

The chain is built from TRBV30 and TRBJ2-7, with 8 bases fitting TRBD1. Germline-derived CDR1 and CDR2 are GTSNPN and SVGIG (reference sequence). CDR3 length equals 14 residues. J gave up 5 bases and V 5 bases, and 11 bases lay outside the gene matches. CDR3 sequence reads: CAWAGGQGFHEQYF. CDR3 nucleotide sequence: TGTGCCTGGGCAGGAGGACAGGGTTTCCACGAGCAGTACTTC.

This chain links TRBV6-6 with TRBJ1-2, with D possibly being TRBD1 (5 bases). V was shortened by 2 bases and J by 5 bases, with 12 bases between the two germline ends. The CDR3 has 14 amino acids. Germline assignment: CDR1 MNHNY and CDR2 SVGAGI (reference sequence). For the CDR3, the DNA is TGTGCCAGCAGTTACCCGACAGAAGGTTATGGCTACACCTTC. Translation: CASSYPTEGYGYTF.

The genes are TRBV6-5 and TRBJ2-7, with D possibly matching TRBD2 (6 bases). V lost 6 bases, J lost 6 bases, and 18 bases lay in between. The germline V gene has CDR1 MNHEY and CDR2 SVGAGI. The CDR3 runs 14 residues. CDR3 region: CASRPSREAGEQYF. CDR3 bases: TGTGCCAGCAGACCCAGCCGGGAAGCGGGCGAGCAGTACTTC.

CDR3: CASSLRLYYEQYF. Here the CDR3 DNA reads TGTGCCAGCAGCTTAAGACTGTACTACGAGCAGTACTTC. The genes are TRBV11-2 and TRBJ2-7; D not certain. This CDR3 is built from 13 residues. Trimming left V 2 bases short and J 3 bases short, with 8 bases between. Germline CDR1 and CDR2: SGHAT and FQNNGV.

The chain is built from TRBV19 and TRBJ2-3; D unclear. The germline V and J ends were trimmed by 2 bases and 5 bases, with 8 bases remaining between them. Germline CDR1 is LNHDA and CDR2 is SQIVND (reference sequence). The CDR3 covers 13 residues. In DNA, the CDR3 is TGTGCCAGTAGTATATCCGGAGAAGATACGCAGTATTTT. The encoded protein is CASSISGEDTQYF.

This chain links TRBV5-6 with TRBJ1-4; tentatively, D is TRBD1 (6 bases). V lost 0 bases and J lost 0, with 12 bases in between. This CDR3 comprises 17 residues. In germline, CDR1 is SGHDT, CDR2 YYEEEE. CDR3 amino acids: CASSLGGGSATNEKLFF. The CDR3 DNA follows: TGTGCCAGCAGCTTGGGGGGGGGCAGCGCAACTAATGAAAAACTGTTTTTT.

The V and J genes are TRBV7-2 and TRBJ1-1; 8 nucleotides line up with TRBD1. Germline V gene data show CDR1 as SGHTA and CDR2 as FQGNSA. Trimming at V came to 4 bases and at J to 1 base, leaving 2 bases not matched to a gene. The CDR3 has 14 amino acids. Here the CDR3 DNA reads TGTGCCAGCAGCTCACAGGGGGGGAACACTGAAGCTTTCTTT. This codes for CASSSQGGNTEAFF.

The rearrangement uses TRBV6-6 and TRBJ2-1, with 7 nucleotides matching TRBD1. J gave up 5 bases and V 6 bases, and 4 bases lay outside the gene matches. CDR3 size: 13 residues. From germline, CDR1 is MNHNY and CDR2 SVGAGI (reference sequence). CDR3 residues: CASRTGSDNEQFF. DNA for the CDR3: TGTGCCAGCAGGACAGGGTCGGACAATGAGCAGTTCTTC.

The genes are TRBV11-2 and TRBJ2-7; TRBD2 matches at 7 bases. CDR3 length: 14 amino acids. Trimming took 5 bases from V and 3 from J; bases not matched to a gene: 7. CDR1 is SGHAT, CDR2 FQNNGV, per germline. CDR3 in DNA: TGTGCCAGCAGCCTAAGGACGGGGGGCTACGAGCAGTACTTC. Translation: CASSLRTGGYEQYF. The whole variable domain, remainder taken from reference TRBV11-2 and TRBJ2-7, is EAGVAQSPRYKIIEKRQSVAFWCNPISGHATLYWYQQILGQGPKLLIQFQNNGVVDDSQLPKDRFSAERLKGVDSTLKIQPAKLEDSAVYLCASSLRTGGYEQYFGPGTRLTVT.

The CDR3 loop is CASSLARGYNEQFF. The CDR3 coding sequence is TGTGCCAGCAGCTTGGCCCGGGGATACAATGAGCAGTTCTTC. The chain carries TRBV5-6 and TRBJ2-1; TRBD2 might be the D (5 bases). Trimming took off 0 bases at V and 4 bases at J, with 8 bases between the two ends. Germline V gene sequence: CDR1 SGHDT, CDR2 YYEEEE. The CDR3 length is 14 residues.

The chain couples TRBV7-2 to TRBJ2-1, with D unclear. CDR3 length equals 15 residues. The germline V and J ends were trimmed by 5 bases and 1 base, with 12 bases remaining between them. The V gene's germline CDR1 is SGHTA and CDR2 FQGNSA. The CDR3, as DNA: TGTGCCAGCAGCCCCACCGAGGCGTCCTACAATGAGCAGTTCTTC. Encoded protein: CASSPTEASYNEQFF.

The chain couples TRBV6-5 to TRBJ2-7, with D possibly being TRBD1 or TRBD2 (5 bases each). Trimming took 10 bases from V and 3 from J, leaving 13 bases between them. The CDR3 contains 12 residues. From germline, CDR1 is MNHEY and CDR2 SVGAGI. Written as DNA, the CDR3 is TGTGCCACCGGGGACGGTGGCTACGAGCAGTACTTC. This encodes CATGDGGYEQYF.

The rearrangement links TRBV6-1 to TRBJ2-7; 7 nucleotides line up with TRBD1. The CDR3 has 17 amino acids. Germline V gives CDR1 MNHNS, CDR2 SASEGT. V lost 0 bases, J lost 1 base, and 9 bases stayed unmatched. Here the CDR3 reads CASSEAGETGRSYEQYF. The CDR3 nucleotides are TGTGCCAGCAGTGAAGCGGGGGAGACAGGGCGATCCTACGAGCAGTACTTC.

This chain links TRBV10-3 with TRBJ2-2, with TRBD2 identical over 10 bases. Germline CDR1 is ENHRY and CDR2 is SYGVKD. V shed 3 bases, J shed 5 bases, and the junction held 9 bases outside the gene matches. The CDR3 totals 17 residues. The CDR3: CAISDVDSSGRTGELFF. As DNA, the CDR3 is TGTGCCATCAGTGATGTGGACAGTAGCGGGAGGACCGGGGAGCTGTTTTTT.

CDR3 region: CASSERPSTDTQYF. The DNA for the CDR3 is TGTGCCAGCAGTGAGAGGCCTTCCACAGATACGCAGTATTTT. This chain links TRBV6-1 with TRBJ2-3; no firm D call. Germline assignment: CDR1 MNHNS and CDR2 SASEGT. The CDR3 has 14 amino acids. V dropped 3 bases and J dropped 2 bases, with 9 bases sitting between them.

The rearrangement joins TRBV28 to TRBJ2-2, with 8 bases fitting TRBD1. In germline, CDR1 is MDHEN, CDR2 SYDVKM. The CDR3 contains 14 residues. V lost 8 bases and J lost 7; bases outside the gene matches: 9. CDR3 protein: CASHSQGAVGELFF. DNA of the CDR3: TGTGCCAGCCACTCCCAGGGGGCGGTCGGGGAGCTGTTTTTT.

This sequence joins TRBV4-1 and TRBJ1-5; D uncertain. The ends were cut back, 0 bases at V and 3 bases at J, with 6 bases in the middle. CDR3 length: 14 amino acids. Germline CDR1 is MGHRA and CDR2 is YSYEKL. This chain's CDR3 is CASSQERYNQPQHF. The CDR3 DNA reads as TGCGCCAGCAGCCAAGAACGGTACAATCAGCCCCAGCATTTT.

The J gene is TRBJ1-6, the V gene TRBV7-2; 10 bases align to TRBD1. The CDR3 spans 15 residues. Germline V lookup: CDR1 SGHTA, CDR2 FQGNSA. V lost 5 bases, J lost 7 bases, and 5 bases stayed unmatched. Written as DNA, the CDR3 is TGTGCCAGCAGCAGTGGGACAGGGGAGAATTCACCCCTCCACTTT. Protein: CASSSGTGENSPLHF.

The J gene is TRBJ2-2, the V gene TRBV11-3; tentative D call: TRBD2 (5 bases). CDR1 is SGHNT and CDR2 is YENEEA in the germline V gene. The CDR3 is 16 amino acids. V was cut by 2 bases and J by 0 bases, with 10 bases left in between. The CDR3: CASSLIVEANTGELFF. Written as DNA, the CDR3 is TGTGCCAGCAGCTTAATCGTGGAGGCGAACACCGGGGAGCTGTTTTTT. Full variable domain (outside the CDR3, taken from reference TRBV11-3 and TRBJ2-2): EAGVVQSPRYKIIEKKQPVAFWCNPISGHNTLYWYLQNLGQGPELLIRYENEEAVDDSQLPKDRFSAERLKGVDSTLKIQPAELGDSAVYLCASSLIVEANTGELFFGEGSRLTVL.

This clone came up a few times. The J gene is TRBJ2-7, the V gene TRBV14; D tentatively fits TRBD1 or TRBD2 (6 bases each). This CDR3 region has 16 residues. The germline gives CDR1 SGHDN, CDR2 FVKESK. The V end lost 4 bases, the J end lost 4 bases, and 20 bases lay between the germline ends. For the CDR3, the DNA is TGTGCCAGCAGCCTAGGGGGAGGTTTGTTGTTTTACGAGCAGTACTTC. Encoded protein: CASSLGGGLLFYEQYF.

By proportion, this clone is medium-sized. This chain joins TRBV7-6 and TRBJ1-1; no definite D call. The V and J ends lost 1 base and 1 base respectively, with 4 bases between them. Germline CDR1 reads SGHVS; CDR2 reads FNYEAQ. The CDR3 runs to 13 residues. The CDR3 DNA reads TGTGCCAGCAGCTTAGGTGAGAACACTGAAGCTTTCTTT. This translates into CASSLGENTEAFF.

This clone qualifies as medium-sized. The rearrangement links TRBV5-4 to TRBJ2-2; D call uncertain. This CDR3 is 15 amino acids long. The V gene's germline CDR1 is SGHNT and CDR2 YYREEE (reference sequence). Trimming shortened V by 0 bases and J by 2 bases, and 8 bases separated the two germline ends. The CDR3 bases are TGTGCCAGCAGCTTGGGCGACACCAACACCGGGGAGCTGTTTTTT. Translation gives CASSLGDTNTGELFF.

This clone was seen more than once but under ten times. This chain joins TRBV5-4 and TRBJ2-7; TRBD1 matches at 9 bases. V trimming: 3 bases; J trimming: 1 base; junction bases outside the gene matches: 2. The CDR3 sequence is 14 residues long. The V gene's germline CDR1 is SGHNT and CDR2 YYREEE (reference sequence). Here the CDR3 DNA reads TGTGCCAGCAGCTGGGGGACAGGGTCCTACGAGCAGTACTTC. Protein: CASSWGTGSYEQYF.

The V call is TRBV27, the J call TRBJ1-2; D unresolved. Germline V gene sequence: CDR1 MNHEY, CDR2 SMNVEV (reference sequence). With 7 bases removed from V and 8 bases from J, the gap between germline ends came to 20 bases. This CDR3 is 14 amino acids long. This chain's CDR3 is CASTNDRWSGGYTF. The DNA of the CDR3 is TGTGCCAGCACCAACGACCGCTGGTCGGGCGGCTACACCTTC.

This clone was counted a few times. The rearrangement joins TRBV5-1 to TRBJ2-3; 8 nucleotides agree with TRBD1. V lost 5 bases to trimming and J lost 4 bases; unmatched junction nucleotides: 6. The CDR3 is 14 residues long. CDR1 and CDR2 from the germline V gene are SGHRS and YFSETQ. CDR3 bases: TGCGCCAGCAGTCTCGGACAGGGCCCAGATACGCAGTATTTT. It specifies CASSLGQGPDTQYF.

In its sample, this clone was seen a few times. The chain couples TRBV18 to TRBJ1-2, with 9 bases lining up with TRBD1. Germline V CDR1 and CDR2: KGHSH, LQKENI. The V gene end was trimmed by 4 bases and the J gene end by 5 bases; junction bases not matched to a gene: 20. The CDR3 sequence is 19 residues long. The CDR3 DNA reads TGTGCCAGCTCACAACTTCCCAACCGACAGGGGGTGAGACATTATGGCTACACCTTC. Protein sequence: CASSQLPNRQGVRHYGYTF.

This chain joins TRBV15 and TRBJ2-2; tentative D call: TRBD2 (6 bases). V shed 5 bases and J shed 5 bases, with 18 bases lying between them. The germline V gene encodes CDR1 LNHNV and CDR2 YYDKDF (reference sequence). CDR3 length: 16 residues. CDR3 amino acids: CATSGTLLGVTGELFF. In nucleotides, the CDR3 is TGTGCCACCAGCGGGACTCTGCTTGGGGTTACCGGGGAGCTGTTTTTT.

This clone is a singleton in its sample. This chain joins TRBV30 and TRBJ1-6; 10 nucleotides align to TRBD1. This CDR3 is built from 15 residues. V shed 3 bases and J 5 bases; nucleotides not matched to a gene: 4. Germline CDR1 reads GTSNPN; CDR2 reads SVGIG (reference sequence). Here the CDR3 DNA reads TGTGCCTGGAGGGGACAGGGGCGGGATAATTCACCCCTCCACTTT. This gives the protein CAWRGQGRDNSPLHF.